This TCR beta chain emerged from a study of TIL therapy for anti-PD-1-resistant metastatic lung cancer. On the study more broadly: Median tumor PD-L1 proportion score was 5% to 7%.

Time point denoted: pre-treatment sample, taken before nivolumab and TIL therapy. There are 15 residues in the CDR3. Trimming left V 0 bases short and J 5 bases short, with 10 bases between. Germline V gives CDR1 SEHNR, CDR2 FQNEAQ (reference sequence). This was the immunoSEQ v3 assay. Sequencing depth was around 1.9 million read pairs for survey level, roughly 4.5-6 million for deep. The table came from immunoSEQ multiplex PCR; TCRdb's copy has only in-frame clones and leaves some out. The sample lists some 16,000 clones, 70% to 85% occurring once. A note on this clone: Its antigen is undetermined.

The study, taken as a whole, reports: TIL clonotype persistence in blood showed no apparent association with response. This highly selected cohort may not generalize to typical lung cancer patients.

This rearrangement joins TRBV7-9 to TRBJ1-4, with a weak D call TRBD1 (6 bases). This TCR came from a person aged 25 to 80 with non-small cell lung cancer. Sequenced here: blood, sampled at baseline. CDR3 nucleotides: TGTGCCAGCAGCTTAGCGGTGGGGGGCAATGAAAAACTGTTTTTT. This sequence encodes CASSLAVGGNEKLFF.